This T cell receptor (beta chain) was observed in a study of blood T cell repertoires in COVID-19. Overall study context: T cells, B-cell-depleted T cells, or PBMCs provided the cDNA or gDNA that served as material.

Data came from immunoSEQ multiplex PCR; TCRdb stores just in-frame clones and leaves some out. The sample contains roughly 260,000 clones, roughly four fifths of which appear only once. This TCR was recovered from a woman in her 70s with acute or convalescent COVID-19. Sequencing used peripheral blood.

The CDR3 protein is CASSPGSQSYEQYF. The CDR3 coding sequence is TGTGCCAGCTCACCCGGGAGCCAGTCCTACGAGCAGTACTTC. The chain joins TRBV18 to TRBJ2-7; D may be TRBD2 (6 bases). The V gene lost 3 bases and the J gene lost 1 base, with 10 bases spanning the gap. The CDR3 runs 14 residues. Germline V gene sequence: CDR1 KGHSH, CDR2 LQKENI.